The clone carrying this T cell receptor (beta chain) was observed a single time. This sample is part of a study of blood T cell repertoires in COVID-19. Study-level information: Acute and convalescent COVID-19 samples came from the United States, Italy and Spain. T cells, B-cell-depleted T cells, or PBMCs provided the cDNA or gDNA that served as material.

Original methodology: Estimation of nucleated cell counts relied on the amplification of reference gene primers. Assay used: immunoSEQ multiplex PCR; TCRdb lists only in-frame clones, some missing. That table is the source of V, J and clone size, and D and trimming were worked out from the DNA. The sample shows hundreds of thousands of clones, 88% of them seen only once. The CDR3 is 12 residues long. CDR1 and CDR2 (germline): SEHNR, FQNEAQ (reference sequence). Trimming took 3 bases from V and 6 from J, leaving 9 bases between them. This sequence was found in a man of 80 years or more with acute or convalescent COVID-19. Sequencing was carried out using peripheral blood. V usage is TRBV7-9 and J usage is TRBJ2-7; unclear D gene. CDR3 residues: CASSLPGLEQYF. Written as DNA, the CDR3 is TGTGCCAGCAGCTTGCCGGGTCTCGAGCAGTACTTC.